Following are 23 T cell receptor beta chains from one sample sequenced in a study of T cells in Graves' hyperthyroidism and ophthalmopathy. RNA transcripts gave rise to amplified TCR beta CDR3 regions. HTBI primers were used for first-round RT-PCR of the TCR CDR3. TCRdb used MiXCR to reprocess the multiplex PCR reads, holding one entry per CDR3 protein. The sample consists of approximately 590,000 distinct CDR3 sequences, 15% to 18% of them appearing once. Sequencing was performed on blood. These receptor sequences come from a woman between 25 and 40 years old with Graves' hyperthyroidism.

CDR3 amino acids: CSASHGRTVNTEAFF. The CDR3 DNA reads TGCAGTGCTAGCCACGGGCGAACGGTGAACACTGAAGCTTTCTTT. The rearrangement uses TRBV20-1 and TRBJ1-1; no definite D call. This CDR3 has 15 residues. The V end was cut by 3 bases, the J end by 0 bases, with 14 bases between. Germline V gene lookup returns CDR1 DFQATT and CDR2 SNEGSKA (reference sequence).

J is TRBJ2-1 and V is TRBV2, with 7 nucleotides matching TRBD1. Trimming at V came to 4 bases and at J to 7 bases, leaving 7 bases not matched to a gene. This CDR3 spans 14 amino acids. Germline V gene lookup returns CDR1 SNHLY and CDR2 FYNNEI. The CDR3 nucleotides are TGTGCCAGCAGTGTAAGACAGGGTGGGAATGAGCAGTTCTTC. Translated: CASSVRQGGNEQFF. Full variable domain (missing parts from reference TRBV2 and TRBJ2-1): EPEVTQTPSHQVTQMGQEVILRCVPISNHLYFYWYRQILGQKVEFLVSFYNNEISEKSEIFDDQFSVERPDGSNFTLKIRSTKLEDSAMYFCASSVRQGGNEQFFGPGTRLTVL.

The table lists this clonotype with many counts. CDR3 nucleotide sequence: TGCAGTGCTAGAGATGAACCGAGTCCCGGGGAGCTGTTTTTT. Protein product: CSARDEPSPGELFF. This chain links TRBV20-1 with TRBJ2-2; D unresolved. V was clipped by 0 bases and J by 6 bases, with 11 bases between them. This CDR3 comprises 14 residues. Germline V gene sequence: CDR1 DFQATT, CDR2 SNEGSKA (reference sequence).

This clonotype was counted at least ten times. The CDR3 nucleotides read TGTGCCAGCAGTACCCGGACAGGGTTCCTCTACGAGCAGTACTTC. This gives the protein CASSTRTGFLYEQYF. This rearrangement joins TRBV27 to TRBJ2-7, with TRBD1 matching 8 bases. The CDR3 sequence is 15 residues long. In germline, CDR1 is MNHEY, CDR2 SMNVEV (reference sequence). J gave up 3 bases and V 5 bases, and 9 bases lay outside the gene matches.

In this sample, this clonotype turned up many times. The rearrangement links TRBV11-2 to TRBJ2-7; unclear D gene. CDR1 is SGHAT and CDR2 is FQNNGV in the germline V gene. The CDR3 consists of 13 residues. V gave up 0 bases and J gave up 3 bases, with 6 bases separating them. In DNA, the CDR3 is TGTGCCAGCAGCTTAGAAGCGATCTACGAGCAGTACTTC. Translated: CASSLEAIYEQYF. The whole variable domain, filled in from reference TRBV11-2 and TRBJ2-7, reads EAGVAQSPRYKIIEKRQSVAFWCNPISGHATLYWYQQILGQGPKLLIQFQNNGVVDDSQLPKDRFSAERLKGVDSTLKIQPAKLEDSAVYLCASSLEAIYEQYFGPGTRLTVT.

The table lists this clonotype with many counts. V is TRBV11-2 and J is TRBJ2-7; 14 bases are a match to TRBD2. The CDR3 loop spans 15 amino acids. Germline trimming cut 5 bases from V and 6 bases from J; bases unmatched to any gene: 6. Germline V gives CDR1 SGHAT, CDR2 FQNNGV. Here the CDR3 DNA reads TGTGCCAGCAGCCGGGGACTAGCGGGAGCAGGCGAGCAGTACTTC. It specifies CASSRGLAGAGEQYF. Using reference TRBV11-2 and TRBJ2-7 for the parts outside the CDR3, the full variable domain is EAGVAQSPRYKIIEKRQSVAFWCNPISGHATLYWYQQILGQGPKLLIQFQNNGVVDDSQLPKDRFSAERLKGVDSTLKIQPAKLEDSAVYLCASSRGLAGAGEQYFGPGTRLTVT.

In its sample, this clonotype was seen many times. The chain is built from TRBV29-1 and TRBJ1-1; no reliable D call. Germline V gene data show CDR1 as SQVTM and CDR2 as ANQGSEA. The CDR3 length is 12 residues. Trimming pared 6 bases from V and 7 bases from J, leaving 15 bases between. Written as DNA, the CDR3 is TGCAGCGTCGCAGGAGTAAAGGTTGAAGCTTTCTTT. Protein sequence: CSVAGVKVEAFF.

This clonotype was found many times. CDR3 protein: CSAQDRIETQYF. The CDR3 DNA follows: TGCAGTGCCCAGGACAGGATAGAGACCCAGTACTTC. J is TRBJ2-5 and V is TRBV20-1, with TRBD1 matching 7 bases. Germline CDR1 and CDR2: DFQATT and SNEGSKA (reference sequence). The J segment lost 4 bases and the V segment lost 6 bases, leaving 5 bases of the junction unmatched. The length of the CDR3 is 12 residues.

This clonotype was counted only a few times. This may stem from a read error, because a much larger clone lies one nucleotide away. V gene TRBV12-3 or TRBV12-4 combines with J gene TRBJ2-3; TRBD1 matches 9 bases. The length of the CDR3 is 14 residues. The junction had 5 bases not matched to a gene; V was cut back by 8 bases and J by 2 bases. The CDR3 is CASGTGFSTDTQYF. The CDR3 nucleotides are TGTGCCAGCGGGACAGGGTTCTCCACAGATACGCAGTATTTT.

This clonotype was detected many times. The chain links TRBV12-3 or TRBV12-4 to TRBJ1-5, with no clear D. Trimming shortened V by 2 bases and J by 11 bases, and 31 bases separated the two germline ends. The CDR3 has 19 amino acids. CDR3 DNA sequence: TGTGCCAGCAGTTTATCCTTCGAAACGCGGTCGTCCCCAGCTCGATCCCAGCATTTT. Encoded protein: CASSLSFETRSSPARSQHF.

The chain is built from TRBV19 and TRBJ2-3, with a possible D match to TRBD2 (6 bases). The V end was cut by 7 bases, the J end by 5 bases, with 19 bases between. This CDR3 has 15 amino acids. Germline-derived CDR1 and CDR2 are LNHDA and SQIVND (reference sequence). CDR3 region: CASKGPGGRGDTQYF. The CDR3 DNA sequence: TGTGCCAGTAAGGGACCCGGAGGGCGGGGAGATACGCAGTATTTT.

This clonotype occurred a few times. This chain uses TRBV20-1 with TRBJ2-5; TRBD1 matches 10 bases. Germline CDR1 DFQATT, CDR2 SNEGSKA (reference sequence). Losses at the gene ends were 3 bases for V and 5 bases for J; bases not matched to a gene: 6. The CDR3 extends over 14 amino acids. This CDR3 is CSARVTGGFETQYF. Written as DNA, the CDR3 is TGCAGTGCTAGGGTGACAGGGGGCTTTGAGACCCAGTACTTC.

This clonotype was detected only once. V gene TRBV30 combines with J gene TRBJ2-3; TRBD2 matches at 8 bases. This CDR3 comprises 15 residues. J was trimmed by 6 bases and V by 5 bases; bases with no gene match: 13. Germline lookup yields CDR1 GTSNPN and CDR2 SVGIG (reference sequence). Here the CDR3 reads CAWAVSGAEGDTQYF. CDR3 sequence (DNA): TGTGCCTGGGCCGTTAGCGGGGCGGAAGGCGATACGCAGTATTTT. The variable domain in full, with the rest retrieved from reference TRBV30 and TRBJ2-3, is SQTIHQWPATLVQPVGSPLSLECTVEGTSNPNLYWYRQAAGRGLQLLFYSVGIGQISSEVPQNLSASRPQDRQFILSSKKLLLSDSGFYLCAWAVSGAEGDTQYFGPGTRLTVL.

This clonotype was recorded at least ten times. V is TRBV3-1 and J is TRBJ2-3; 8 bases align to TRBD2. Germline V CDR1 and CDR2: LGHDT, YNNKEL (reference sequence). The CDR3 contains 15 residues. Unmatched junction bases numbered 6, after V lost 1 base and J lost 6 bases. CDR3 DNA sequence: TGTGCCAGCAGCCAAGGGGGACGGGAGGGGGATACGCAGTATTTT. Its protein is CASSQGGREGDTQYF.

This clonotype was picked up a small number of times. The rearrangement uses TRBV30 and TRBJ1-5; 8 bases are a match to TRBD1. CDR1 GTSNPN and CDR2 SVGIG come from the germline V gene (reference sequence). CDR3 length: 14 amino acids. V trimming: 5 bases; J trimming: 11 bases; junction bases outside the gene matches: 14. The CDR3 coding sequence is TGTGCCTGGGGTGGACCAGGGGGCAGCCAGTCCCAGCATTTT. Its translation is CAWGGPGGSQSQHF.

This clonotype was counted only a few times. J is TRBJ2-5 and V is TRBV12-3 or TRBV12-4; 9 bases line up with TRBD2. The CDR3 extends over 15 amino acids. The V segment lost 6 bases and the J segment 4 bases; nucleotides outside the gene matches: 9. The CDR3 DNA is TGTGCCAGCAGCTCGCTTGAGCGGGGGGCAGAGACCCAGTACTTC. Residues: CASSSLERGAETQYF.

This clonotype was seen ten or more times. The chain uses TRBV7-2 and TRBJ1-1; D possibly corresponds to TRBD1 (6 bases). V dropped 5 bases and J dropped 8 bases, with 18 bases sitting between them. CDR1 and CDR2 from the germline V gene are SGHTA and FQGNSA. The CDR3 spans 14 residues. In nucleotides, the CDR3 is TGTGCCAGCAGCCCCAGTGGCGGGACAACAGAAGCTTTCTTT. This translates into CASSPSGGTTEAFF. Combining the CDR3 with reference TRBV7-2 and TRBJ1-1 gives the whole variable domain GAGVSQSPSNKVTEKGKDVELRCDPISGHTALYWYRQSLGQGLEFLIYFQGNSAPDKSGLPSDRFSAERTGGSVSTLTIQRTQQEDSAVYLCASSPSGGTTEAFFGQGTRLTVV.

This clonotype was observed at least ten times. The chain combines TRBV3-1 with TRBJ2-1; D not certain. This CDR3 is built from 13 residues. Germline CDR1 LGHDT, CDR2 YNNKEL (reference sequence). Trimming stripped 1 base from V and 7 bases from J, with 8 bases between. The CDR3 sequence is CASSQAYLNEQFF. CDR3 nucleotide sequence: TGTGCCAGCAGCCAAGCTTATTTGAATGAGCAGTTCTTC.

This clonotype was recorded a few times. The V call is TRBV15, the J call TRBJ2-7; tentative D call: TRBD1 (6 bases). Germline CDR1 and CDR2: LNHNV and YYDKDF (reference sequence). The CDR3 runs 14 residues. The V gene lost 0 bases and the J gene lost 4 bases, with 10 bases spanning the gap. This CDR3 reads CATSRDRGRYEQYF. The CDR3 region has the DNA TGTGCCACCAGCAGAGACAGGGGAAGGTACGAGCAGTACTTC.

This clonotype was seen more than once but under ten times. In DNA form, the CDR3 reads TGTGCCATCAGCCTGAGCCCCGCGGGACTAGCGACCGTTACCTACAATGAGCAGTTCTTC. Translated: CAISLSPAGLATVTYNEQFF. The chain has TRBV10-3 and TRBJ2-1, with 10 bases that match TRBD2. The V gene's germline CDR1 is ENHRY and CDR2 SYGVKD. This CDR3 comprises 20 residues. Trimming took 6 bases from V and 2 from J; bases not matched to a gene: 19.

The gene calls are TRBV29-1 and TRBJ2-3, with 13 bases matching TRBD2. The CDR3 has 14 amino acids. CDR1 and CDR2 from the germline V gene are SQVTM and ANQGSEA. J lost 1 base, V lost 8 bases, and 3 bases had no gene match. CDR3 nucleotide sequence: TGCAGCATCACTAGCGGGAGGGGCACAGATACGCAGTATTTT. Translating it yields CSITSGRGTDTQYF.

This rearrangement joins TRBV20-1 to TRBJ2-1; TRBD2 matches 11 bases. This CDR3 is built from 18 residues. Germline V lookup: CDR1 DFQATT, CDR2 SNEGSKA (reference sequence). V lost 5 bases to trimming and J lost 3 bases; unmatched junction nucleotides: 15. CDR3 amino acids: CSAEPGLAAGPSYNEQFF. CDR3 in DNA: TGCAGTGCTGAACCGGGACTAGCGGCAGGCCCCAGCTACAATGAGCAGTTCTTC.

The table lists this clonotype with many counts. The CDR3 DNA sequence: TGTGCCAGCAGTTTATTCAGATCCTATGGCTACACCTTC. Its translation is CASSLFRSYGYTF. V gene TRBV12-3 or TRBV12-4 combines with J gene TRBJ1-2; D unclear. The CDR3 contains 13 residues. Deletions cut 2 bases from V and 4 bases from J, with 8 bases between.